Below, 19 T cell receptor beta chains from the same sample are listed, as sequenced in a study of CD8+ T cells in alopecia areata. After isolation, RNA underwent reverse transcription to generate cDNA as the sequencing template. Generated by immunoSEQ multiplex PCR, the TCRdb table keeps only in-frame clones and is missing some. Of hundreds of thousands of clones listed, around 66% are singletons. Treatment indicated: oral pan-JAK inhibitor, 5-10 mg twice daily. Here the sequenced sample was CD4+ T cells sorted from blood, taken at approximately week 42, from a patient treated with tofacitinib. These receptors were taken from a human donor with alopecia areata.

Judged by abundance, this clone is medium-sized. V is TRBV6-1 and J is TRBJ2-6; D ambiguous. The CDR3 has 15 amino acids. Trimming removed 3 bases at V and 0 bases at J, with 6 bases between. Germline V gives CDR1 MNHNS, CDR2 SASEGT. The CDR3 is CASSDRASGANVLTF. The CDR3 coding sequence is TGTGCCAGCAGTGATCGTGCCTCTGGGGCCAACGTCCTGACTTTC.

The rearrangement links TRBV27 to TRBJ1-5; tentative D call: TRBD1 (5 bases). Germline V gene lookup returns CDR1 MNHEY and CDR2 SMNVEV (reference sequence). The CDR3 runs 14 residues. V was trimmed by 5 bases and J by 0 bases, leaving 8 bases between them. The CDR3 protein is CASSTGYSNQPQHF. In DNA, the CDR3 is TGTGCCAGCAGTACAGGTTATAGCAATCAGCCCCAGCATTTT.

The rearrangement uses TRBV7-9 and TRBJ2-2; D tentatively reads TRBD1 or TRBD2 (5 bases each). This CDR3 region has 17 residues. Looked up from germline, CDR1 is SEHNR and CDR2 is FQNEAQ (reference sequence). Trimming cost V 3 bases and J 0 bases, with 14 bases left between them. The CDR3 here is CASSFGLGTTNTGELFF. Here the CDR3 DNA reads TGTGCCAGCAGCTTTGGCCTCGGGACGACGAACACCGGGGAGCTGTTTTTT.

The rearrangement joins TRBV27 to TRBJ1-1, with a weak D call TRBD1 (6 bases). In germline, CDR1 is MNHEY, CDR2 SMNVEV (reference sequence). The V end lost 3 bases, the J end lost 4 bases, and 9 bases lay between the germline ends. The CDR3 runs to 13 residues. CDR3 bases: TGTGCCAGCAGTTTCGGGGGGGCCACTGAAGCTTTCTTT. This translates into CASSFGGATEAFF.

The CDR3 DNA is TGTGCCTGGAGTGGAGGTCTCGATATGCCTGGGGCCAACGTCCTGACTTTC. This codes for CAWSGGLDMPGANVLTF. The chain combines TRBV30 with TRBJ2-6; D is uncertain. Per germline, CDR1 GTSNPN and CDR2 SVGIG (reference sequence). V dropped 1 base and J dropped 2 bases, with 15 bases sitting between them. The CDR3 runs to 17 residues.

V gene TRBV4-3 combines with J gene TRBJ2-1; the D gene is possibly TRBD2 (5 bases). The CDR3 is made up of 16 amino acids. Trimming stripped 0 bases from V and 0 bases from J, with 9 bases between. Germline V gene lookup returns CDR1 LGHNA and CDR2 YSLEER. The CDR3 DNA follows: TGCGCCAGCAGCCAAGAGAGCGGCAGCTCCTACAATGAGCAGTTCTTC. Protein sequence: CASSQESGSSYNEQFF.

The V and J genes are TRBV29-1 and TRBJ1-2; unclear D gene. The germline CDR1 and CDR2 sequences are SQVTM and ANQGSEA. This CDR3 has 13 amino acids. V lost 3 bases to trimming and J lost 2 bases, with 10 bases between them. For the CDR3, the DNA is TGCAGCGTTGAGAACGGAAGAAACTATGGCTACACCTTC. This gives the protein CSVENGRNYGYTF.

This clone was seen many times. The V and J genes are TRBV4-1 and TRBJ2-1, with TRBD1 identical over 7 bases. CDR1 and CDR2 from the germline V gene are MGHRA and YSYEKL. J was trimmed by 5 bases and V by 1 base; bases with no gene match: 11. This CDR3 region has 17 residues. CDR3 amino acids: CASSQGPQGVVNNEQFF. The CDR3 DNA is TGCGCCAGCAGCCAAGGACCTCAGGGGGTAGTTAACAATGAGCAGTTCTTC.

The rearrangement joins TRBV5-1 to TRBJ2-1, with 7 bases matching TRBD2. This CDR3 comprises 16 residues. Germline V gene data show CDR1 as SGHRS and CDR2 as YFSETQ. With V trimmed by 0 bases and J by 5 bases, 8 bases remained unmatched. The CDR3: CASSLATSGGNNEQFF. The CDR3 DNA reads as TGCGCCAGCAGCTTGGCCACGTCGGGGGGAAACAATGAGCAGTTCTTC. Looking up the rest from reference TRBV5-1 and TRBJ2-1 gives the full variable domain: KAGVTQTPRYLIKTRGQQVTLSCSPISGHRSVSWYQQTPGQGLQFLFEYFSETQRNKGNFPGRFSGRQFSNSRSEMNVSTLELGDSALYLCASSLATSGGNNEQFFGPGTRLTVL.

This chain joins TRBV29-1 and TRBJ1-1, with TRBD1 matching over 7 bases. CDR1 is SQVTM and CDR2 is ANQGSEA in the germline V gene. With V trimmed by 6 bases and J by 4 bases, 8 bases remained unmatched. This CDR3 comprises 13 residues. The CDR3 DNA reads as TGCAGCGTCTTTTACAGGGGTCCCACTGAAGCTTTCTTT. It specifies CSVFYRGPTEAFF.

The rearrangement uses TRBV12-5 and TRBJ2-7, with unresolved D. The germline V gene has CDR1 LGHNT and CDR2 FRNRAP. This CDR3 has 12 amino acids. Trimming pared 2 bases from V and 2 bases from J, leaving 4 bases between. CDR3 sequence reads: CASGLLTYEQYF. CDR3 nucleotides: TGTGCTAGTGGTTTGCTTACCTACGAGCAGTACTTC.

CDR3 in DNA: TGCAGCCCAGGAGGCATGAACACTGAAGCTTTCTTT. This sequence encodes CSPGGMNTEAFF. The chain uses TRBV29-1 and TRBJ1-1; D call uncertain. CDR3 length equals 12 residues. The germline V and J ends were trimmed by 8 bases and 0 bases, with 10 bases remaining between them. Germline V gene sequence: CDR1 SQVTM, CDR2 ANQGSEA.

V is TRBV2 and J is TRBJ1-2; D ambiguous. Trimming pared 0 bases from V and 0 bases from J, leaving 5 bases between. The germline V gene has CDR1 SNHLY and CDR2 FYNNEI. The CDR3 covers 14 residues. The CDR3 sequence is CASSEADSNYGYTF. The CDR3 DNA is TGTGCCAGCAGTGAAGCGGACTCTAACTATGGCTACACCTTC.

V usage is TRBV30 and J usage is TRBJ1-4, with a weak D call TRBD1 (5 bases). The V and J ends lost 1 base and 12 bases respectively, with 15 bases between them. The CDR3 loop spans 13 amino acids. The germline V gene has CDR1 GTSNPN and CDR2 SVGIG (reference sequence). The DNA for the CDR3 is TGTGCCTGGAGTGGGGGGAGACATGAGGAACTGTTTTTT. Translation: CAWSGGRHEELFF.

A remark on this clone: Other DNA sequences of this sample code for an identical CDR3. This CDR3 reads CASSPQSSGANVLTF. CDR3 in DNA: TGCGCCAGCAGCCCGCAGAGCTCTGGGGCCAACGTCCTGACTTTC. The chain employs TRBV5-1 and TRBJ2-6; D ambiguous. Germline V CDR1 and CDR2: SGHRS, YFSETQ. This CDR3 has 15 amino acids. Between the trimmed V and J ends, which lost 4 bases and 0 bases, there was a span of 8 bases.

The gene calls are TRBV7-9 and TRBJ1-2; D is uncertain. The CDR3 length is 13 residues. Trimming took 6 bases from V and 12 from J, leaving 20 bases between them. Germline V CDR1 and CDR2: SEHNR, FQNEAQ (reference sequence). DNA for the CDR3: TGTGCCAGCAGTCCCCCCCGGGCAATAGTCGACACCTTC. This codes for CASSPPRAIVDTF.

For this clone: Other DNA sequences from this sample encode an identical CDR3 as well. The CDR3 sequence: CASSLGQGKNTEAFF. DNA of the CDR3: TGCGCCAGCAGCTTGGGGCAGGGCAAGAACACTGAAGCTTTCTTT. The chain is built from TRBV5-1 and TRBJ1-1; tentative D call: TRBD1 (5 bases). The V end was cut by 0 bases, the J end by 1 base, with 10 bases between. CDR1 and CDR2 from the germline V gene are SGHRS and YFSETQ. The CDR3 runs 15 residues. Drawing the rest from reference TRBV5-1 and TRBJ1-1, the complete variable domain is KAGVTQTPRYLIKTRGQQVTLSCSPISGHRSVSWYQQTPGQGLQFLFEYFSETQRNKGNFPGRFSGRQFSNSRSEMNVSTLELGDSALYLCASSLGQGKNTEAFFGQGTRLTVV.

CDR3: CASSVGDAGTTQYF. The CDR3 DNA sequence: TGTGCCAGCAGCGTAGGCGATGCGGGGACTACGCAGTATTTT. The chain carries TRBV9 and TRBJ2-3; tentatively, D is TRBD2 (6 bases). Germline V gene data show CDR1 as SGDLS and CDR2 as YYNGEE. The CDR3 covers 14 residues. V lost 0 bases to trimming and J lost 8 bases, with 13 bases between them.

The CDR3 DNA sequence: TGTGCCAGCAGTTACGTGCGGGGTCAAGAGACCCAGTACTTC. Its translation is CASSYVRGQETQYF. The J gene is TRBJ2-5, the V gene TRBV6-5; D possibly corresponds to TRBD2 (6 bases). This CDR3 is built from 14 residues. V was trimmed by 2 bases and J by 2 bases, leaving 9 bases between them. The germline CDR1 and CDR2 sequences are MNHEY and SVGAGI.